The present T cell receptor (beta chain) was sequenced within a study of Graves' ophthalmopathy and Graves' hyperthyroidism. The table lists this clonotype with a count of one. One end of the junction varies from germline; a read error may be responsible. As the template, RNA transcripts were used to amplify TCR beta CDR3 regions. RT-PCR was first run with HTBI primers, then multiplex PCR in a second round. MiXCR, applied by TCRdb to the multiplex PCR reads, yields one record per CDR3 protein. The sample carries about 740,000 distinct CDR3 sequences, 40% recorded once. Looked up from germline, CDR1 is LNHNV and CDR2 is YYDKDF (reference sequence). The CDR3 has 14 amino acids.

The material sequenced was peripheral blood. The chain links TRBV15 to TRBJ2-5; 8 positions match TRBD1. This TCR was recovered from an adult man with Graves' ophthalmopathy. DNA of the CDR3: TGTGCCACCGGCGGAGCGGACAGGGATGAGACCCAGTGCTTC. Protein: CATGGADRDETQCF.